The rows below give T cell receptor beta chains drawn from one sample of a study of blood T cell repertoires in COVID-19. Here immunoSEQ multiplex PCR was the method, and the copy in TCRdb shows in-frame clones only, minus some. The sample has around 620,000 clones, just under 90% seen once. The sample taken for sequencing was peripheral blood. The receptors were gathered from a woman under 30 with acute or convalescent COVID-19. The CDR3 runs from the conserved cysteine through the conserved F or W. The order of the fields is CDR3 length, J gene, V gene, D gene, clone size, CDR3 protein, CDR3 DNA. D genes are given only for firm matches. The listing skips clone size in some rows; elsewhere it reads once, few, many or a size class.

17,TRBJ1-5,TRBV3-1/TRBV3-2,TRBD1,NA,CASSQGRRGKGNQPQHF,TGTGCCAGCAGCCAAGGACGCAGGGGGAAAGGCAATCAGCCCCAGCATTTT
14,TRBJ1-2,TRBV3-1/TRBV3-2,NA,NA,CASSLPGLNYGYTF,TGTGCCAGCAGCCTGCCGGGACTTAACTATGGCTACACCTTC
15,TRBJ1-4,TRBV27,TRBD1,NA,CASKPRTGVEEKLFF,TGTGCCAGCAAGCCCCGGACAGGGGTGGAAGAAAAACTGTTTTTT
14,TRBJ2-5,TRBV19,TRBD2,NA,CASSIAGGQETQYF,TGTGCCAGTAGTATAGCGGGGGGGCAGGAGACCCAGTACTTC
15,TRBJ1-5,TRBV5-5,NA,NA,CASSPEGFYRQPQHF,TGTGCCAGCAGCCCCGAGGGTTTTTACAGACAGCCCCAGCATTTT
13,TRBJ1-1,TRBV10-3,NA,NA,CAIGGTDNTEAFF,TGTGCCATCGGAGGGACGGACAACACTGAAGCTTTCTTT
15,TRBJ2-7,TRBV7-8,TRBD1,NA,CASGDRGFVGYEQYF,TGTGCCAGCGGGGACAGGGGATTCGTGGGGTACGAGCAGTACTTC
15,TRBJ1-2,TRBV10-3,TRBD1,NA,CAISLTGDSSYGYTF,TGTGCCATCAGTTTAACAGGGGACTCATCCTATGGCTACACCTTC
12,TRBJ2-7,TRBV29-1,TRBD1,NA,CSAGDRGYEQYF,TGCAGCGCCGGGGACAGGGGCTACGAGCAGTACTTC
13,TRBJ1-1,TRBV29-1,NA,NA,CSVSDSFNTEAFF,TGCAGCGTCTCAGACAGTTTTAACACTGAAGCTTTCTTT
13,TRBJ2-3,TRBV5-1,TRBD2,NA,CASSPPGGDTQYF,TGCGCCAGCAGCCCCCCCGGGGGGGATACGCAGTATTTT
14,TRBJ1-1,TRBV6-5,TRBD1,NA,CASNSQGAWTEAFF,TGTGCCAGCAACTCACAGGGGGCTTGGACTGAAGCTTTCTTT
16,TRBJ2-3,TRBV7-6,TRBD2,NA,CASSRTGLAPVDTQYF,TGTGCCAGCAGCCGAACTGGACTAGCCCCGGTAGATACGCAGTATTTT
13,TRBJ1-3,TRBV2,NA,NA,CASRFRSGNTIYF,TGTGCCAGCAGATTTCGCTCTGGAAACACCATATATTTT
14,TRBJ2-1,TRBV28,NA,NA,CASSLLLGANEQFF,TGTGCCAGCAGTTTATTGCTAGGGGCGAATGAGCAGTTCTTC
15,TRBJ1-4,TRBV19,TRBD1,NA,CASSMQAGGIEKLFF,TGTGCCAGTAGTATGCAAGCAGGGGGCATAGAAAAACTGTTTTTT
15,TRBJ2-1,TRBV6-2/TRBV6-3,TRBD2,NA,CASSQRGTSYNEQFF,TGTGCCAGCAGTCAGCGGGGGACCTCCTACAATGAGCAGTTCTTC
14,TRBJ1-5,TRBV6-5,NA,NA,CASRAFGEQQPQHF,TGTGCCAGCAGGGCCTTCGGGGAACAACAGCCCCAGCATTTT
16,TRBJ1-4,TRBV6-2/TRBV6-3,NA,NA,CASSFSLTGLNEKLFF,TGTGCCAGCAGTTTTTCCTTAACAGGACTAAATGAAAAACTGTTTTTT
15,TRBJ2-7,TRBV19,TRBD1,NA,CASRTQGAGSYEQYF,TGTGCCAGTAGGACGCAGGGGGCTGGGTCCTACGAGCAGTACTTC
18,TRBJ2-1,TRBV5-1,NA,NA,CASSLVFSARQHHNEQFF,TGCGCCAGCAGCTTGGTGTTCTCGGCTCGACAGCATCACAATGAGCAGTTCTTC
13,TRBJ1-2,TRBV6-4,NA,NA,CASSDWGGGGYTF,TGTGCCAGCAGTGACTGGGGGGGCGGCGGCTACACCTTC
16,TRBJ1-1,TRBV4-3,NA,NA,CASSPIITGRGTEAFF,TGCGCCAGCAGCCCAATTATCACAGGGAGAGGCACTGAAGCTTTCTTT
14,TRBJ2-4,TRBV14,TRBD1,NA,CASSSYRGRAIQYF,TGTGCCAGCAGCTCCTACAGGGGGCGAGCCATTCAGTACTTC
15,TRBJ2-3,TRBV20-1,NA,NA,CSASFLQGWGDTQYF,TGCAGTGCTAGTTTTTTACAGGGTTGGGGGGATACGCAGTATTTT
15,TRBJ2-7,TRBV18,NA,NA,CASSPRDAGTYEQYF,TGTGCCAGCTCACCACGGGACGCGGGGACCTACGAGCAGTACTTC
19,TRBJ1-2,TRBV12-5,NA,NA,CASGLPRVVRGRTNYGYTF,TGTGCTAGTGGTTTGCCACGGGTGGTCAGGGGACGGACTAACTATGGCTACACCTTC
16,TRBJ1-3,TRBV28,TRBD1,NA,CASSSGGQGSGNTIYF,TGTGCCAGCAGTTCCGGTGGACAGGGCTCTGGAAACACCATATATTTT
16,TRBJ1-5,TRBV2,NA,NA,CASSVLFAPGGQPQHF,TGTGCCAGCAGTGTTTTATTTGCGCCTGGTGGTCAGCCCCAGCATTTT
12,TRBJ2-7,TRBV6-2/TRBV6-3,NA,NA,CASSYTTQEQYF,TGTGCCAGCAGTTACACTACGCAGGAGCAGTACTTC
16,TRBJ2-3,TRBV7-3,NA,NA,CASSFGGSRGTDTQYF,TGTGCCAGCAGCTTCGGGGGTTCCCGTGGCACAGATACGCAGTATTTT
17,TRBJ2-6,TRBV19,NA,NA,CASSSGLQGSGANVLTF,TGTGCCAGTAGTAGTGGCTTACAGGGCTCTGGGGCCAACGTCCTGACTTTC
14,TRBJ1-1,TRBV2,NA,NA,CASSVSPQRTEAFF,TGTGCCAGCAGCGTCTCTCCCCAGAGGACTGAAGCTTTCTTT
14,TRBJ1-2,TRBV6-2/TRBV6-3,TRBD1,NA,CASSYATGFTYSAF,TGTGCCAGCAGTTACGCGACAGGGTTTACTTATTCCGCCTTC
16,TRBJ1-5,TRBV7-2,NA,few,CASSPRESFSNQPQHF,TGTGCCAGCAGCCCTAGGGAGAGCTTTAGCAATCAGCCCCAGCATTTT
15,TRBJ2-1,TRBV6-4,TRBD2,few,CASSETSGGNNEQFF,TGTGCCAGCAGCGAGACTAGCGGGGGAAATAATGAGCAGTTCTTC
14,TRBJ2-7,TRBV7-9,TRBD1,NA,CASSPGTGGYEQYF,TGTGCCAGCAGCCCCGGGACAGGGGGCTACGAGCAGTACTTC
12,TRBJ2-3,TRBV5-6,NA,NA,CASSGPQATQYF,TGTGCCAGCAGCGGGCCCCAGGCTACGCAGTATTTT
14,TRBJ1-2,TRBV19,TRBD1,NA,CASNTGASFYGYTF,TGTGCCAGTAACACAGGGGCAAGTTTCTATGGCTACACCTTC
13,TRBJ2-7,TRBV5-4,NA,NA,CASSLALGHEQYF,TGTGCCAGCAGTTTAGCCCTAGGTCACGAGCAGTACTTC
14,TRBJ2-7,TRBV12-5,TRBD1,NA,CASGSRDRAHEQYF,TGTGCTAGTGGTTCCCGGGACAGGGCCCACGAGCAGTACTTC